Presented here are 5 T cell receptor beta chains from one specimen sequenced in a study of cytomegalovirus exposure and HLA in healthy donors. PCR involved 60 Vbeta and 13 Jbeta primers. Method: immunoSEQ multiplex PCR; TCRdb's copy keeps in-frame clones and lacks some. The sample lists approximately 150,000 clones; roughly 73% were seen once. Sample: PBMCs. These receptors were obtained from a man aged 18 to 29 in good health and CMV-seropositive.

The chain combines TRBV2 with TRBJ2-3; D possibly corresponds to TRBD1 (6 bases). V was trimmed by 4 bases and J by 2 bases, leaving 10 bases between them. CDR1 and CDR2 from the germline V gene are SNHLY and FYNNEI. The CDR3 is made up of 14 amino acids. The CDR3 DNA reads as TGTGCCAGCAGTGGGCAGGGGTTCACAGATACGCAGTATTTT. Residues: CASSGQGFTDTQYF.

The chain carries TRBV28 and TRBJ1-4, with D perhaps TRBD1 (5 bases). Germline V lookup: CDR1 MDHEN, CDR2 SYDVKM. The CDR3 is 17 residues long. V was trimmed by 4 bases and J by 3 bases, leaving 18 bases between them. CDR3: CASSSPGRAVPNEKLFF. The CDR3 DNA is TGTGCCAGCAGTTCCCCAGGGAGGGCCGTACCTAATGAAAAACTGTTTTTT. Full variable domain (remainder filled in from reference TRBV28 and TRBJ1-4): DVKVTQSSRYLVKRTGEKVFLECVQDMDHENMFWYRQDPGLGLRLIYFSYDVKMKEKGDIPEGYSVSREKKERFSLILESASTNQTSMYLCASSSPGRAVPNEKLFFGSGTQLSVL.

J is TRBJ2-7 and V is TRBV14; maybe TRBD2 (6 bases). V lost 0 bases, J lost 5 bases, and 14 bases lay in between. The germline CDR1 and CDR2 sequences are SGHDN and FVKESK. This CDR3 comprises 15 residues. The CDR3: CASSQEGLAPHEQYF. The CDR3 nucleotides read TGTGCCAGCAGCCAAGAGGGGCTAGCGCCCCACGAGCAGTACTTC.

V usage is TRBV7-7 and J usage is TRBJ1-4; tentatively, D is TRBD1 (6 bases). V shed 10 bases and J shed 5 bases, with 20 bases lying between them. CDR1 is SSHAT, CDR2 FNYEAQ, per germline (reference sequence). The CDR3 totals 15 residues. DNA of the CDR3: TGTGCCACCTCAAACTCCGGGACACGGAATGAAAAACTGTTTTTT. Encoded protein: CATSNSGTRNEKLFF.

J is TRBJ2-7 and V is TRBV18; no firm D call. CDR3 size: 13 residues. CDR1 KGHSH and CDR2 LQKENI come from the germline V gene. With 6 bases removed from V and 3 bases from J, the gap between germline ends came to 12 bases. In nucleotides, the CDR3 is TGTGCCAGCTCCCCGGGTTTGTACTACGAGCAGTACTTC. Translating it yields CASSPGLYYEQYF. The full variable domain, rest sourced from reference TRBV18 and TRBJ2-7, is NAGVMQNPRHLVRRRGQEARLRCSPMKGHSHVYWYRQLPEEGLKFMVYLQKENIIDESGMPKERFSAEFPKEGPSILRIQQVVRGDSAAYFCASSPGLYYEQYFGPGTRLTVT.